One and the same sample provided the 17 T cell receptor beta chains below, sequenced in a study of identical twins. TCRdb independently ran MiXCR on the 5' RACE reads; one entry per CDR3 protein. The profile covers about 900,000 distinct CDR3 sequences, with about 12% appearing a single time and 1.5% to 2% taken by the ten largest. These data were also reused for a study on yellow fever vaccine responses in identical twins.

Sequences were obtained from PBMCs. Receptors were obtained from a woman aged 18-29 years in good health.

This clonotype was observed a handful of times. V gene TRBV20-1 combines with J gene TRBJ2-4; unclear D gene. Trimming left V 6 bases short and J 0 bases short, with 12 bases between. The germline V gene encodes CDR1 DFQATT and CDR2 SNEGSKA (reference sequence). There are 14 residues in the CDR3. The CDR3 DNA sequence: TGCAGTGCGCAACAGCAGATAGCCAAAAACATTCAGTACTTC. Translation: CSAQQQIAKNIQYF.

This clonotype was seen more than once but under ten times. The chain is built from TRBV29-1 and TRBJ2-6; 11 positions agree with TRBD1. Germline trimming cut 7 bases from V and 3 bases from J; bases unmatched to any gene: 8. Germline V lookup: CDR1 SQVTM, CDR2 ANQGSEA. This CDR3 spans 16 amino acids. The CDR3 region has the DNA TGCAGCGCGGTAGGACAGGGGGCTAATGGGGCCAACGTCCTGACTTTC. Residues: CSAVGQGANGANVLTF.

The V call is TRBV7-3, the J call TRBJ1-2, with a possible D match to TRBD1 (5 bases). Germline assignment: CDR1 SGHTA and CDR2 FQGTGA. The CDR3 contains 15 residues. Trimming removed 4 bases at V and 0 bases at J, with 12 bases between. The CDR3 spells CASSSHGGSNYGYTF. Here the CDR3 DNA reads TGTGCCAGCAGCTCCCACGGGGGTTCTAACTATGGCTACACCTTC.

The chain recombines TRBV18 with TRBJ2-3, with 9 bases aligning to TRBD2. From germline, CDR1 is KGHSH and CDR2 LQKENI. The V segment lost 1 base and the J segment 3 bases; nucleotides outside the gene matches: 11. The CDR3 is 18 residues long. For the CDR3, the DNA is TGTGCCAGCTCACCACAGACTAGCGGTCACGTCGGGACAGATACGCAGTATTTT. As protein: CASSPQTSGHVGTDTQYF. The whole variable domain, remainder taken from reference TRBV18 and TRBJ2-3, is NAGVMQNPRHLVRRRGQEARLRCSPMKGHSHVYWYRQLPEEGLKFMVYLQKENIIDESGMPKERFSAEFPKEGPSILRIQQVVRGDSAAYFCASSPQTSGHVGTDTQYFGPGTRLTVL.

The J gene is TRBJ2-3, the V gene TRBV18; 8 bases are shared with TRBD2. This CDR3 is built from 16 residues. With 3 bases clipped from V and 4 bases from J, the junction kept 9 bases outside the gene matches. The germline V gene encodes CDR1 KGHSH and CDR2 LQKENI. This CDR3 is CASSPLERGNPDTQYF. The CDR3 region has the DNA TGTGCCAGCTCACCCCTCGAGCGGGGGAACCCAGATACGCAGTATTTT.

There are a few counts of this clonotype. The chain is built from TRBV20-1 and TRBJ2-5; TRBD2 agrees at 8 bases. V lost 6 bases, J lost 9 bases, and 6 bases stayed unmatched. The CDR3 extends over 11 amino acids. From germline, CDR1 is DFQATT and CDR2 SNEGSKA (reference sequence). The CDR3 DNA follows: TGCAGTGCCCCGTCGGGAGGGGCCCAGTACTTC. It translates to CSAPSGGAQYF.

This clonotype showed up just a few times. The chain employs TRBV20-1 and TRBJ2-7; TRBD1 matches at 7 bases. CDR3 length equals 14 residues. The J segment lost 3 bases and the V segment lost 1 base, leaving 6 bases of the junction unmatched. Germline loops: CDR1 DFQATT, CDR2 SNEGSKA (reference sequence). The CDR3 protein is CSARGQTGFYEQYV. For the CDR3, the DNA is TGCAGTGCTAGAGGGCAGACAGGGTTCTACGAGCAGTACGTC.

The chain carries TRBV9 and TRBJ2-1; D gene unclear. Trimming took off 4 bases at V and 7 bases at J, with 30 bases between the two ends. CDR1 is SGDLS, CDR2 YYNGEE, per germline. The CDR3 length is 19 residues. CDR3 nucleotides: TGTGCCAGCAGCCGAAGGGTCATATCATCACACGCCCAATCTAATGAGCAGTTCTTC. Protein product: CASSRRVISSHAQSNEQFF.

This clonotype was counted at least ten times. The CDR3 protein is CASSRDRISYNEQFF. As DNA, the CDR3 is TGTGCCAGCAGCCGGGACAGGATCTCCTACAATGAGCAGTTCTTC. The V call is TRBV27, the J call TRBJ2-1, with 8 positions matching TRBD1. V shed 6 bases, J shed 0 bases, and the junction held 4 bases outside the gene matches. Germline CDR1 reads MNHEY; CDR2 reads SMNVEV (reference sequence). The CDR3 runs to 15 residues.

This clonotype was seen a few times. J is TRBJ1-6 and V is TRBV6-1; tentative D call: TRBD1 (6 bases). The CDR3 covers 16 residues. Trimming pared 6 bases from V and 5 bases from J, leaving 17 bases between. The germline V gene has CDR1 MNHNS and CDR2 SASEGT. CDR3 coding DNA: TGTGCCAGCAGCCCGCGGGGGCGCCCGAATAATTCACCCCTCCACTTT. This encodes CASSPRGRPNNSPLHF.

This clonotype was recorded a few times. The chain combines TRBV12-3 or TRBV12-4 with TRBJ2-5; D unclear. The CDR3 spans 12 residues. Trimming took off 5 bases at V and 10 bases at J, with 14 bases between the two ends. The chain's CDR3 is CASSLQPDGQYF. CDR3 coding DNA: TGTGCCAGCAGTCTCCAGCCTGATGGCCAGTACTTC.

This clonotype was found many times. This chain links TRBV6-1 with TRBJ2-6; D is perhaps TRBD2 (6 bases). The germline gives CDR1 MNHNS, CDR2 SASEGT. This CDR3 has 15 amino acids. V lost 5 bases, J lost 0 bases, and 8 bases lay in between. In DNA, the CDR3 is TGTGCCAGCAGTATCGGGGGCTCTGGGGCCAACGTCCTGACTTTC. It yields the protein CASSIGGSGANVLTF.

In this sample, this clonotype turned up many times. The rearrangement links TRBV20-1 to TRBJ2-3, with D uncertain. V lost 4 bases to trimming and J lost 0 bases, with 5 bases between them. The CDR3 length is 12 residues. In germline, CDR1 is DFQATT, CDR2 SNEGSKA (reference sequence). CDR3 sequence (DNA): TGCAGTGCTAAATTCAGCACAGATACGCAGTATTTT. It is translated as CSAKFSTDTQYF.

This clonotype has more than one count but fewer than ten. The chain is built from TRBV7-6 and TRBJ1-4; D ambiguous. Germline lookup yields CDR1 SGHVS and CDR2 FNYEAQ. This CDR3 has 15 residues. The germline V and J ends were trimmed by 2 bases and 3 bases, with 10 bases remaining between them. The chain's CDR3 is CASSLRFSANEKLFF. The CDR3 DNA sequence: TGTGCCAGCAGCTTAAGGTTTTCAGCTAATGAAAAACTGTTTTTT.

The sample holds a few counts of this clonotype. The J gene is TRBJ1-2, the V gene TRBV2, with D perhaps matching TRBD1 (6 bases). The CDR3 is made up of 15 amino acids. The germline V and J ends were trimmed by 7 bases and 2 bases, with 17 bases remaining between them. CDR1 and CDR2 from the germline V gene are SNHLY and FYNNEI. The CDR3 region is CASIMTGTSNYGYTF. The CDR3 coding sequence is TGTGCCAGCATTATGACCGGGACATCGAACTATGGCTACACCTTC.

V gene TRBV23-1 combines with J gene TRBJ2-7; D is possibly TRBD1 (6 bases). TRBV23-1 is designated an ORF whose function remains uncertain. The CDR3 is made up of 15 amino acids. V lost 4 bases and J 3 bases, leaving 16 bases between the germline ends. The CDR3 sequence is CASSPRHRDNYEQYF. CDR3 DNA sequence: TGCGCCAGCAGTCCCCGACACCGGGACAACTACGAGCAGTACTTC.

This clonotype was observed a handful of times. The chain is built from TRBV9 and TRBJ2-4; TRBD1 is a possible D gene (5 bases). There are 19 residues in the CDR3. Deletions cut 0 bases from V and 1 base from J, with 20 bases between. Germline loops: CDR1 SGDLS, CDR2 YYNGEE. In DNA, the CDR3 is TGTGCCAGCAGCGTAGAGCCAGGGTTGTATCCGAGTGCCAAAAACATTCAGTACTTC. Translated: CASSVEPGLYPSAKNIQYF.